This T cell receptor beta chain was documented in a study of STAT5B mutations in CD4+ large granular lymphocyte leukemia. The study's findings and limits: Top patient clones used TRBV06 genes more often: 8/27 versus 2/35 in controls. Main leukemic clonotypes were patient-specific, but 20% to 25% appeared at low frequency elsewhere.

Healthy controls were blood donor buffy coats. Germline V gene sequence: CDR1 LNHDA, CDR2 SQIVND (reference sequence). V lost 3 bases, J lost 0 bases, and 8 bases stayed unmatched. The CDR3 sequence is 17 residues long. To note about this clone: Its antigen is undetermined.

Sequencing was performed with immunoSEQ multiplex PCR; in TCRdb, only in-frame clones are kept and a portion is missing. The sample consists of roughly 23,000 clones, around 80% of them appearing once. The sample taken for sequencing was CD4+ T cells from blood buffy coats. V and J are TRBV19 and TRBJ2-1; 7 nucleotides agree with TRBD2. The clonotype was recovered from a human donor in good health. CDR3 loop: CASSIGSSGSSYNEQFF. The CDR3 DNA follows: TGTGCCAGTAGTATCGGGTCTAGCGGAAGCTCCTACAATGAGCAGTTCTTC.